These T cell receptor beta chains were read from a single sample in a study of T-cell reconstitution after alpha-beta-depleted transplantation in children. One entry per CDR3 protein results from TCRdb running MiXCR on the PCR reads. Of 700,000 or so distinct CDR3 sequences in the sample, 13% are singletons; the top ten hold around 0.8%. Sequencing was performed on PBMCs, taken before TCRalphabeta/CD19-depleted stem cell transplant. The source of these receptors is a girl aged 2-10 years with congenital amegakaryocytic thrombocytopenia, due to receive a stem cell transplant. CDR3s include the opening cysteine and the closing phenylalanine or tryptophan. A D gene is named only where the DNA matches it firmly. Clone sizes are given selectively: once, few, many, or a class where the clone is expanded.

d_call	cdr3_length	clone_size	j_call	v_call	cdr3_aa	cdr3_nt
TRBD2	15	NA	TRBJ2-1	TRBV20-1	CSASMTSGRIYEQFF	TGCAGTGCTAGCATGACTAGCGGGCGCATCTATGAGCAGTTCTTC
NA	16	many	TRBJ1-6	TRBV20-1	CSAPPRVMINNSPLHF	TGCAGTGCCCCCCCCAGGGTTATGATAAATAATTCACCCCTCCACTTT
NA	17	NA	TRBJ2-1	TRBV11-2	CASSLRGQAKLYNEQFF	TGTGCCAGCAGCTTAAGAGGGCAGGCCAAACTCTACAATGAGCAGTTCTTC
NA	12	few	TRBJ2-7	TRBV12-3/TRBV12-4	CASSTRRLEQYF	TGTGCCAGCAGTACCCGAAGACTCGAGCAGTACTTC
TRBD1	15	NA	TRBJ2-7	TRBV20-1	CSARSRGLILDEQYF	TGCAGTGCTAGATCCAGGGGGCTTATCTTGGACGAGCAGTACTTC
NA	13	NA	TRBJ2-3	TRBV20-1	CSARDQPGDTQYF	TGCAGTGCTAGAGATCAGCCCGGGGATACGCAGTATTTT
NA	13	many	TRBJ2-1	TRBV5-1	CASSLGDQIEQFF	TGCGCCAGCAGCTTGGGCGACCAAATTGAGCAGTTCTTC
TRBD2	13	many	TRBJ2-3	TRBV12-3/TRBV12-4	CASTTREGNTQYF	TGTGCCAGCACCACCAGGGAGGGCAATACGCAGTATTTT
NA	14	NA	TRBJ2-2	TRBV28	CAGGIAANTGELFF	TGTGCCGGGGGGATAGCGGCAAACACCGGGGAGCTGTTTTTT
NA	15	many	TRBJ2-2	TRBV7-8	CASSLSHRRGGELFF	TGTGCCAGCAGCTTAAGTCACAGGAGGGGCGGGGAGCTGTTTTTT
NA	14	many	TRBJ1-5	TRBV7-9	CASSFGVSNQPQHF	TGTGCCAGCAGCTTTGGGGTTAGCAATCAGCCCCAGCATTTT
NA	11	many	TRBJ2-7	TRBV2	CASSVRYEQYF	TGTGCCAGCTCGGTGCGTTACGAGCAGTACTTC
NA	17	many	TRBJ2-2	TRBV4-1	CASSRTYSGVSTGELFF	TGCGCCAGCAGCCGAACATACTCGGGTGTGAGCACCGGGGAGCTGTTTTTT
NA	15	NA	TRBJ2-7	TRBV24-1	CATSDGRQPIYEQYF	TGTGCCACCAGTGATGGGCGCCAGCCTATCTACGAGCAGTACTTC
NA	13	many	TRBJ2-1	TRBV10-2	CASSGNSYNEQFF	TGCGCCAGCAGTGGTAACTCCTACAATGAGCAGTTCTTC
NA	15	many	TRBJ1-1	TRBV3-1	CASSQGGLPRTEAFF	TGTGCCAGCAGCCAAGGAGGACTCCCGAGGACTGAAGCTTTCTTT
NA	18	few	TRBJ1-3	TRBV7-8	CASSLVVAGHLSGNTIYF	TGTGCCAGCAGCTTAGTCGTGGCCGGACACCTCTCTGGAAACACCATATATTTT
NA	16	many	TRBJ1-4	TRBV5-1	CASSLGVVATNEKLFF	TGCGCCAGCAGCTTGGGTGTTGTAGCTACTAATGAAAAACTGTTTTTT
NA	13	many	TRBJ2-5	TRBV2	CASRGEAEETQYF	TGTGCCAGCAGGGGAGAGGCAGAAGAGACCCAGTACTTC
TRBD1	11	many	TRBJ2-1	TRBV30	CAWSPGQGWFF	TGTGCCTGGAGTCCGGGACAGGGATGGTTCTTC
TRBD2	15	many	TRBJ2-7	TRBV20-1	CSARDSSGRSYEQYF	TGCAGTGCTAGGGACTCTAGCGGACGATCCTACGAGCAGTACTTC
NA	11	many	TRBJ1-2	TRBV28	CASLGYYGYTF	TGTGCCAGCCTGGGATACTATGGCTACACCTTC
TRBD2	15	NA	TRBJ2-7	TRBV30	CAPSRDYQKLHEQYF	TGTGCCCCTTCGAGGGACTACCAAAAGTTGCACGAGCAGTACTTC
NA	14	NA	TRBJ1-6	TRBV27	CASRQGLSNSPLHF	TGTGCCAGCAGACAGGGTTTGAGTAATTCACCCCTCCACTTT
NA	12	many	TRBJ1-1	TRBV20-1	CSATAGRTEAFF	TGCAGTGCTACCGCCGGGCGGACTGAAGCTTTCTTT
TRBD2	16	many	TRBJ2-1	TRBV5-1	CASSTIFAGGQNEQFF	TGCGCCAGCAGCACCATCTTTGCGGGAGGTCAAAATGAGCAGTTCTTC
NA	18	many	TRBJ2-6	TRBV9	CASSVGLAPRSGANVLTF	TGTGCCAGCAGCGTAGGTTTAGCTCCTCGCTCTGGGGCCAACGTCCTGACTTTC
TRBD2	18	many	TRBJ2-3	TRBV6-5	CASSYLREGQALVDTQYF	TGTGCCAGCAGTTACCTGCGGGAGGGCCAAGCCCTGGTGGATACGCAGTATTTT
NA	13	many	TRBJ1-6	TRBV5-6	CASSLFLGSPLHF	TGTGCCAGCAGCTTGTTTCTTGGGTCACCCCTCCACTTT
TRBD2	15	few	TRBJ2-3	TRBV7-2	CANPRAGGPVDTQYF	TGTGCCAACCCGAGGGCGGGAGGGCCTGTAGATACGCAGTATTTT
TRBD2	18	NA	TRBJ2-3	TRBV6-5	CASSYSMPSGDRADTQYF	TGTGCCAGCAGTTACTCGATGCCCAGCGGGGATCGGGCAGATACGCAGTATTTT
NA	16	NA	TRBJ2-1	TRBV14	CASSQLFFSSYNEQFF	TGTGCCAGCAGCCAACTATTCTTCTCCTCCTACAATGAGCAGTTCTTC
NA	14	many	TRBJ1-1	TRBV5-5	CASSLFSPNTEAFF	TGTGCCAGCAGCTTGTTCAGTCCAAACACTGAAGCTTTCTTT
NA	15	many	TRBJ1-3	TRBV25-1	CASSRDRSSGNTIYF	TGTGCCAGCAGCCGCGACAGGAGCTCTGGAAACACCATATATTTT
NA	12	many	TRBJ2-5	TRBV20-1	CSAEPPGETQYF	TGCAGTGCGGAGCCACCCGGGGAGACCCAGTACTTC
TRBD1	15	many	TRBJ2-7	TRBV27	CASSSSTGGDYEQYF	TGTGCCAGCAGTTCCTCCACAGGGGGAGATTACGAGCAGTACTTC
NA	12	many	TRBJ2-6	TRBV25-1	CASRKASNVLTF	TGTGCCAGTAGAAAGGCCTCCAACGTCCTGACTTTC